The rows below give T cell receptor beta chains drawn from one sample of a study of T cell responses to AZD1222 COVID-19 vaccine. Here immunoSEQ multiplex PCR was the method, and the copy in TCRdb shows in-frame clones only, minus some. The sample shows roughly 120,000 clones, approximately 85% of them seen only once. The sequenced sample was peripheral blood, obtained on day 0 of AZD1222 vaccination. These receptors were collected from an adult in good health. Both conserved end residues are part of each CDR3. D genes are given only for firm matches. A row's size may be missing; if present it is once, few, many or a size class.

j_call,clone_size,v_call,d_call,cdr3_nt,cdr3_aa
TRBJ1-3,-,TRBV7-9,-,TGTGCCAGCAGCTCGCGGGGGGCGGCTGGAAACACCATATATTTT,CASSSRGAAGNTIYF
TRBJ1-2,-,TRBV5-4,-,TGTGCCAGCAGCCCCCTTGAGGGGTCGGCTAACTATGGCTACACCTTC,CASSPLEGSANYGYTF
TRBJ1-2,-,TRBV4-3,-,TGCGCCAGCAGCCTAGCAGGGGCCTATGGCTACACCTTC,CASSLAGAYGYTF
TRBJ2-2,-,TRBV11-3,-,TGTGCCAGCAGCTTAGGGGGTGACCTCGGGGAGCTGTTTTTT,CASSLGGDLGELFF
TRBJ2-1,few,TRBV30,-,TGTGCCTGGGGACGGGAAAACAATGAGCAGTTCTTC,CAWGRENNEQFF
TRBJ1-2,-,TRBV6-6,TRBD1,TGTGCCAGCAGTTACTACCCGAAAGGACAGGGTGGTGGCTACACCTTC,CASSYYPKGQGGGYTF
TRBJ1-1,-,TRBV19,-,TGTGCCACCGTCCTTAACTCTAGGTACACTGAAGCTTTCTTT,CATVLNSRYTEAFF
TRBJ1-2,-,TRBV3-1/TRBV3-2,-,TGTGCCAGCAGCCAAGGGGCGGCTTATGGCTACACCTTC,CASSQGAAYGYTF
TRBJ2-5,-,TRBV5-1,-,TGCGCCAGCAGCTTGGCCCCCGGGAACAAAGGGGAGACCCAGTACTTC,CASSLAPGNKGETQYF
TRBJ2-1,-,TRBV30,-,TGTGCCTGGAGTAGGGACCGCGATGAGCAGTTCTTC,CAWSRDRDEQFF
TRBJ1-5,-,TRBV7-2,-,TGTGCCAGCAGCAGGTGGGGGGACGGCAATCAGCCCCAGCATTTT,CASSRWGDGNQPQHF
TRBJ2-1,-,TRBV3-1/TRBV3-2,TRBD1,TGTGCCAGCAGCCAGGACAGGGGCCTCTCCTACAATGAGCAGTTCTTC,CASSQDRGLSYNEQFF
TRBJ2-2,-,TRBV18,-,TGTGCCAGCTCACCGGGGCGGGGCGACACCGGGGAGCTGTTTTTT,CASSPGRGDTGELFF
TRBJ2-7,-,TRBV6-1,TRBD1,TGTGCCAGCCGGACAGGGAATACTTACGAGCAGTACTTC,CASRTGNTYEQYF
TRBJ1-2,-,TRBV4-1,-,TGCGCCAGCAGCCAAGAACCGGGACTTCAATATGGCTACACCTTC,CASSQEPGLQYGYTF
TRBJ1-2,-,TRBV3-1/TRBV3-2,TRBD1,TGTGCCAGCAGCCAAGCGACAGGGTGGGGTGGCTACACCTTC,CASSQATGWGGYTF
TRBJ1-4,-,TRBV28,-,TGTGCCAGCAGTTTCGACAGGTCTAGGGGGGAAAAACTGTTTTTT,CASSFDRSRGEKLFF
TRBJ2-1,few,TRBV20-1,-,TGCAGTGCCAGTCCTTACTCCGCTGAGCAGTTCTTC,CSASPYSAEQFF
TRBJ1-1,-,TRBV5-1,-,TGCGCCAGCAGCTTGGGCCTGAACACTGAAGCTTTCTTT,CASSLGLNTEAFF
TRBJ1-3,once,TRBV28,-,TGTGCCAGCAGTTCCGCCCGGTTTGGAAACACCATATATTTT,CASSSARFGNTIYF
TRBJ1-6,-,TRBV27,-,TGTGCCAGCAAAAGGCAGGGAGGATCACCCCTCCACTTT,CASKRQGGSPLHF
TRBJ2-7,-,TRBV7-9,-,TGTGCCAGCAGCTTAGTGCTGGGAAGTATCGAGCAGTACTTC,CASSLVLGSIEQYF
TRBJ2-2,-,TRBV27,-,TGTGCCTCCTCCTGGAGGGGGAACTTCGGGGAGCTGTTTTTT,CASSWRGNFGELFF
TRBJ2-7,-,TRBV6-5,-,TGTGCCAGCAGAACAGGGAATTTCGAGTACTTC,CASRTGNFEYF
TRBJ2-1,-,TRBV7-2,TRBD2,TGTGCCAGCAGCCACCCGGTGAGGGCTAGCGGGAGCTCCTACAATGAGCAGTTCTTC,CASSHPVRASGSSYNEQFF
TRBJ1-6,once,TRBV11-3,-,TGTGCCAGCAGCCGGAGCTCCTATAATTCACCCCTCCACTTT,CASSRSSYNSPLHF
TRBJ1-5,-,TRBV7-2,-,TGTGCCAGCAGCTTCGGGAGAGATCAGCCCCAGCATTTT,CASSFGRDQPQHF
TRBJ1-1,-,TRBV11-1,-,TGTGCCAGCAGTTTCTCTCGGGCCTTGAACACTGAAGCTTTCTTT,CASSFSRALNTEAFF
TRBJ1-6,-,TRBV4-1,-,TGCGCCAGCAGCCAACTCGAGAGGTCACCCCTCCACTTT,CASSQLERSPLHF
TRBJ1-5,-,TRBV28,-,TGTGCCAGCACCGGTGGGACATACGATCAGCCCCAGCATTTT,CASTGGTYDQPQHF
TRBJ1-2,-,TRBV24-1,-,TGTGCCACCAGTTCAGGTTCATATGGCTACACCTTC,CATSSGSYGYTF
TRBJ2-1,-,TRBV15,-,TGTGCCACAGCTCGTTGGGTTACCTACAATGAGCAGTTCTTC,CATARWVTYNEQFF
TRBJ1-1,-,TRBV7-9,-,TGTGCCAGCAGCTTAGTAGGGGTGTTGGGGGACACTGAAGCTTTCTTT,CASSLVGVLGDTEAFF
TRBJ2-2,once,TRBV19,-,TGTGCCAGTCAACGGGATTCTAACACCGGGGAGCTGTTTTTT,CASQRDSNTGELFF
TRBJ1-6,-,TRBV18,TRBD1,TGTGCCAGCTCAATTCCGGGACAGGGTGATTCACCCCTCCACTTT,CASSIPGQGDSPLHF
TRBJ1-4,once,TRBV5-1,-,TGCGCCAGCAGCTTAACAGCCAATGAGTTTAATGAAAAACTGTTTTTT,CASSLTANEFNEKLFF
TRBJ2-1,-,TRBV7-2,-,TGTGCCAGCAGCTTAGAAGTAGACGTCTCCTACAATGAGCAGTTCTTC,CASSLEVDVSYNEQFF
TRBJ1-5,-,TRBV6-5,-,TGTGCCAGCAGTCCCAGTTCTTACAATCAGCCCCAGCATTTT,CASSPSSYNQPQHF
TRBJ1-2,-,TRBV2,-,TGTGCCGACGGGGCAGGGCCTCCCCGTGGCTACACCTTC,CADGAGPPRGYTF
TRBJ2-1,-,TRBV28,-,TGTGCCAGCAGCTATGATAAATGGCAGTTCTTC,CASSYDKWQFF
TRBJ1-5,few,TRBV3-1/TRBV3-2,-,TGTGCCAGCAGCCAAGATGGCGGGATTCAGCCCCAGCATTTT,CASSQDGGIQPQHF
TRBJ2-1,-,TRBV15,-,TGTGCCACCAGCAGCCGCTATAGGGTTGGCTCAGGGGCCAATGAGCAGTTCTTC,CATSSRYRVGSGANEQFF
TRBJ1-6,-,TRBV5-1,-,TGCGCCAGCAGCTTGAGAGCTGATTCACCCCTCCACTTT,CASSLRADSPLHF
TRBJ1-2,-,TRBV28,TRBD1,TGTGCCAGCAGGAAATGGATACAGGGGCTTGGAGGCTACACCTTC,CASRKWIQGLGGYTF
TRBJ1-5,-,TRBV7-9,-,TGTGCCAGCACCATCACCCGGGTAATGGGTCAGCCCCAGCATTTT,CASTITRVMGQPQHF
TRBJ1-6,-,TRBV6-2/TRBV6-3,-,TGTGCCAGCAGTTACGGAGCAGGGACCCTTTCACCCCTCCACTTT,CASSYGAGTLSPLHF
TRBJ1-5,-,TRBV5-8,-,TGTGCCAGCAGCTCGCTACAGGGTAGGCAGCCCCAGCATTTT,CASSSLQGRQPQHF
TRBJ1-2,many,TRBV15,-,TGTGCCACCAGCAGAGTTCGGGGAGGACGCTACACCTTC,CATSRVRGGRYTF
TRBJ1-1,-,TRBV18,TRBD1,TGTGCCAGCTCGTGGACAGGGCGGGCTGAAGCTTTCTTT,CASSWTGRAEAFF